Presented here are 14 T cell receptor beta chains from one specimen sequenced in a study of response to subunit inactivated influenza vaccine. TCRdb itself ran the RT-PCR reads through MiXCR, one entry per CDR3 protein. Of 860,000 or so distinct CDR3 sequences in the sample, 21% were seen once. The sequencing used PBMCs from blood, collected 4 to 6 days after vaccination. The receptors derive from a man in his forties or fifties who received an inactivated influenza vaccine.

This clonotype occurred a few times. The chain employs TRBV5-1 and TRBJ2-7; 7 bases match TRBD1. The V segment lost 3 bases and the J segment 1 base; nucleotides outside the gene matches: 7. Germline V gene sequence: CDR1 SGHRS, CDR2 YFSETQ. The CDR3 sequence is 15 residues long. The DNA for the CDR3 is TGCGCCAGCAGCTACCTACCGGGACAGTCCTACGAGCAGTACTTC. Encoded protein: CASSYLPGQSYEQYF.

This clonotype has only a few counts. The chain links TRBV20-1 to TRBJ2-3, with D hard to call. The CDR3 sequence is 15 residues long. CDR1 DFQATT and CDR2 SNEGSKA come from the germline V gene (reference sequence). The germline V and J ends were trimmed by 0 bases and 4 bases, with 14 bases remaining between them. CDR3 in amino acids: CSARDNTRGADTQYF. The CDR3 nucleotides are TGCAGTGCTAGAGATAATACTCGTGGGGCAGATACGCAGTATTTT.

This sequence joins TRBV12-3 or TRBV12-4 and TRBJ2-5, with 8 nucleotides matching TRBD2. V lost 6 bases, J lost 5 bases, and 14 bases stayed unmatched. The CDR3 has 16 residues. The CDR3 DNA is TGTGCCAGCAGGCGCATGGCGGGGGGCAGGGAGGAGACCCAGTACTTC. This translates into CASRRMAGGREETQYF.

The V gene is TRBV6-5, the J gene TRBJ1-2, with no clear D. V was cut by 0 bases and J by 2 bases, with 10 bases left in between. The germline V gene encodes CDR1 MNHEY and CDR2 SVGAGI. This CDR3 contains 15 residues. The CDR3 DNA reads TGTGCCAGCAGTTACTCGCTCGGGCTAAACTATGGCTACACCTTC. This codes for CASSYSLGLNYGYTF.

The chain has TRBV14 and TRBJ2-2, with unresolved D. The CDR3 length is 15 residues. Between the trimmed V and J ends, which lost 4 bases and 5 bases, there was a span of 14 bases. Germline V gene sequence: CDR1 SGHDN, CDR2 FVKESK. Here the CDR3 reads CASSLSLSRTGELFF. CDR3 sequence (DNA): TGTGCCAGCAGCCTCTCACTTTCTAGGACCGGGGAGCTGTTTTTT.

The rearrangement joins TRBV28 to TRBJ2-1; D is possibly TRBD2 (6 bases). CDR1 and CDR2 (germline): MDHEN, SYDVKM. The CDR3 consists of 15 residues. Trimming pared 1 base from V and 9 bases from J, leaving 16 bases between. The CDR3 protein is CASSLLGGAEGEQFF. In DNA form, the CDR3 reads TGTGCCAGCAGTTTATTGGGCGGGGCGGAGGGTGAGCAGTTCTTC.

This clonotype has just a few counts. The chain has TRBV20-1 and TRBJ2-1; D call uncertain. CDR1 is DFQATT, CDR2 SNEGSKA, per germline (reference sequence). The CDR3 spans 16 residues. Trimming shortened V by 0 bases and J by 2 bases, and 14 bases separated the two germline ends. CDR3 sequence: CSARDRLQPPYNEQFF. In nucleotides, the CDR3 is TGCAGTGCTAGAGATCGGTTACAGCCCCCCTACAATGAGCAGTTCTTC.

The chain joins TRBV20-1 to TRBJ2-3, with D perhaps assigned TRBD1 or TRBD2 (5 bases each). V was cut by 2 bases and J by 5 bases, with 17 bases left in between. This CDR3 is 15 amino acids long. CDR1 DFQATT and CDR2 SNEGSKA come from the germline V gene (reference sequence). CDR3 coding DNA: TGCAGTGCTAGAAGGGGTGGGGACCCAGAAGATACGCAGTATTTT. This gives the protein CSARRGGDPEDTQYF.

The chain couples TRBV11-2 to TRBJ2-3, with D perhaps given as TRBD1 or TRBD2 (5 bases each). In germline, CDR1 is SGHAT, CDR2 FQNNGV. CDR3 length: 15 amino acids. V was pared by 6 bases and J by 7 bases, with 20 bases between. As DNA, the CDR3 is TGTGCCAGCAGAACCCTCCGGGACGCTTCCCATACGCAGTATTTT. Translation: CASRTLRDASHTQYF. Full variable domain (remainder filled in from reference TRBV11-2 and TRBJ2-3): EAGVAQSPRYKIIEKRQSVAFWCNPISGHATLYWYQQILGQGPKLLIQFQNNGVVDDSQLPKDRFSAERLKGVDSTLKIQPAKLEDSAVYLCASRTLRDASHTQYFGPGTRLTVL.

V usage is TRBV7-2 and J usage is TRBJ2-7, with D possibly matching TRBD1 (5 bases). Germline V gene sequence: CDR1 SGHTA, CDR2 FQGNSA. The V end was cut by 2 bases, the J end by 3 bases, with 8 bases between. This CDR3 contains 13 residues. The CDR3 region is CASSLRTIYEQYF. The CDR3 coding sequence is TGTGCCAGCAGCTTAAGGACAATCTACGAGCAGTACTTC.

This clonotype was counted ten times or more. V is TRBV27 and J is TRBJ1-5, with TRBD1 matching over 7 bases. This CDR3 region has 15 residues. The V gene's germline CDR1 is MNHEY and CDR2 SMNVEV (reference sequence). The J segment lost 2 bases and the V segment lost 5 bases, leaving 6 bases of the junction unmatched. The CDR3 DNA follows: TGTGCCAGCAGTCTGGAGGGGGCGGGCAATCAGCCCCAGCATTTT. This codes for CASSLEGAGNQPQHF.

This clonotype was observed a few times. The CDR3 DNA reads TGTGCCATCAAGGCCGGGAGCACAGATACGCAGTATTTT. This translates into CAIKAGSTDTQYF. The genes are TRBV10-3 and TRBJ2-3; D not certain. The CDR3 is made up of 13 amino acids. Per germline, CDR1 ENHRY and CDR2 SYGVKD. Trimming stripped 7 bases from V and 0 bases from J, with 8 bases between.

The chain joins TRBV29-1 to TRBJ2-1; D unclear. The germline CDR1 and CDR2 sequences are SQVTM and ANQGSEA. Trimming removed 7 bases from V and 0 bases from J, with 4 bases in between. CDR3 length: 11 amino acids. CDR3 amino acids: CSGGSYNEQFF. The CDR3 coding sequence is TGCAGCGGGGGCTCCTACAATGAGCAGTTCTTC.

The chain joins TRBV5-1 to TRBJ2-7; TRBD1 aligns across 7 bases. Germline CDR1 SGHRS, CDR2 YFSETQ. This CDR3 is built from 14 residues. V trimming: 2 bases; J trimming: 3 bases; junction bases outside the gene matches: 5. The CDR3 DNA reads as TGCGCCAGCAGCTTCCCAGGGGGTCTCTACGAGCAGTACTTC. It codes for CASSFPGGLYEQYF.